The 25 T cell receptor beta chains in this list originate from one sample, sequenced in a study of fetal regulatory T cell absence and autoimmunity. The repertoire was sequenced with immunoSEQ multiplex PCR; TCRdb's copy has only in-frame clones and lacks some. This sample has 85,000 to 100,000 clones, with about three quarters found just once. The sequenced material came from pancreas tissue. The receptors originated from a male donor with IPEX syndrome.

The chain employs TRBV2 and TRBJ2-2; D could derive from TRBD1 or TRBD2 (6 bases each). Germline lookup yields CDR1 SNHLY and CDR2 FYNNEI. With 8 bases removed from V and 6 bases from J, the gap between germline ends came to 25 bases. This CDR3 has 17 residues. DNA of the CDR3: TGTGCCAGCGGCTCTTACAGGGCGGGGAATCGGTCCGGGGAGCTGTTTTTT. Translated: CASGSYRAGNRSGELFF. Full variable domain (remainder filled in from reference TRBV2 and TRBJ2-2): EPEVTQTPSHQVTQMGQEVILRCVPISNHLYFYWYRQILGQKVEFLVSFYNNEISEKSEIFDDQFSVERPDGSNFTLKIRSTKLEDSAMYFCASGSYRAGNRSGELFFGEGSRLTVL.

The chain is built from TRBV4-2 and TRBJ2-1; the D is unclear. Germline V gene data show CDR1 as LGHNA and CDR2 as YNFKEQ. Trimming took 1 base from V and 0 from J, leaving 16 bases between them. The CDR3 consists of 18 residues. This CDR3 reads CASSQAFGPRSSYNEQFF. CDR3 DNA sequence: TGTGCCAGCAGCCAAGCGTTCGGACCAAGAAGCTCCTACAATGAGCAGTTCTTC.

A single count supports this clone. The chain carries TRBV10-3 and TRBJ2-5; 8 bases are shared with TRBD2. Germline V lookup: CDR1 ENHRY, CDR2 SYGVKD. This CDR3 has 16 amino acids. J gave up 1 base and V 2 bases, and 6 bases lay outside the gene matches. The CDR3 bases are TGTGCCATCAGTGAGAGGCGGGGGGCCTTCCAAGAGACCCAGTACTTC. The encoded protein is CAISERRGAFQETQYF.

The chain recombines TRBV4-2 with TRBJ2-5, with 10 bases matching TRBD2. V shed 1 base, J shed 4 bases, and the junction held 3 bases outside the gene matches. The CDR3 totals 15 residues. In germline, CDR1 is LGHNA, CDR2 YNFKEQ. For the CDR3, the DNA is TGTGCCAGCAGCCAAGGAGCGGGGGGGCCAGAGACCCAGTACTTC. Its protein product is CASSQGAGGPETQYF.

The chain combines TRBV5-6 with TRBJ1-2, with D possibly being TRBD1 (6 bases). V lost 2 bases, J lost 6 bases, and 8 bases lay in between. CDR3 length: 12 residues. Germline CDR1 and CDR2: SGHDT and YYEEEE. The CDR3 spells CASSLQGDGYTF. The CDR3 DNA sequence: TGTGCCAGCAGCTTACAGGGCGATGGCTACACCTTC. The full variable domain, in which reference TRBV5-6 and TRBJ1-2 provide the parts outside the CDR3, is DAGVTQSPTHLIKTRGQQVTLRCSPKSGHDTVSWYQQALGQGPQFIFQYYEEEERQRGNFPDRFSGHQFPNYSSELNVNALLLGDSALYLCASSLQGDGYTFGSGTRLTVV.

This clone has more than one count but fewer than ten. V gene TRBV19 combines with J gene TRBJ1-1; tentatively, D is TRBD1 (5 bases). CDR1 and CDR2 from the germline V gene are LNHDA and SQIVND (reference sequence). The CDR3 runs to 13 residues. V gave up 6 bases and J gave up 1 base, with 9 bases separating them. Written as DNA, the CDR3 is TGTGCCAGTAGACAGGACCCGAACACTGAAGCTTTCTTT. It encodes CASRQDPNTEAFF.

This chain links TRBV18 with TRBJ2-7; 15 positions agree with TRBD2. Germline V gene sequence: CDR1 KGHSH, CDR2 LQKENI. V lost 3 bases, J lost 6 bases, and 0 bases stayed unmatched. The CDR3 runs 14 residues. The CDR3 nucleotides are TGTGCCAGCTCACCGGGACTAGCGGGGGGCGAGCAGTACTTC. Protein sequence: CASSPGLAGGEQYF.

The rearrangement links TRBV19 to TRBJ2-1; TRBD2 matches at 10 bases. V gave up 5 bases and J gave up 3 bases; unmatched junction bases: 1. The CDR3 runs 14 residues. Germline V gene sequence: CDR1 LNHDA, CDR2 SQIVND (reference sequence). CDR3 DNA sequence: TGTGCCAGTAGTCTAGCGGGGGACTACAATGAGCAGTTCTTC. Translating gives CASSLAGDYNEQFF.

The V call is TRBV7-9, the J call TRBJ2-7, with TRBD2 matching 8 bases. The germline V gene encodes CDR1 SEHNR and CDR2 FQNEAQ (reference sequence). Unmatched junction bases numbered 12, after V lost 0 bases and J lost 5 bases. The CDR3 loop spans 17 amino acids. This CDR3 reads CASSLASSGLGLHEQYF. Written as DNA, the CDR3 is TGTGCCAGCAGCTTAGCATCGTCGGGACTAGGGCTCCACGAGCAGTACTTC.

This clone was counted a few times. The chain is built from TRBV5-1 and TRBJ2-7; 15 bases line up with TRBD2. Germline trimming cut 4 bases from V and 9 bases from J; bases unmatched to any gene: 5. CDR3 length: 14 residues. Germline CDR1 and CDR2: SGHRS and YFSETQ. The CDR3 nucleotides are TGCGCCAGCAGCACCGGGACTAGCGGGAGGTGGCAGTACTTC. As protein: CASSTGTSGRWQYF.

V gene TRBV28 combines with J gene TRBJ1-4, with TRBD1 as a possible D gene (6 bases). This CDR3 is 16 amino acids long. Trimming cost V 5 bases and J 0 bases, with 13 bases left between them. Germline CDR1 and CDR2: MDHEN and SYDVKM. Here the CDR3 reads CASSRRGVATNEKLFF. In DNA form, the CDR3 reads TGTGCCAGCAGTCGCAGGGGAGTTGCAACTAATGAAAAACTGTTTTTT.

This chain's CDR3 is CSGMTGGNEKLFF. DNA of the CDR3: TGCAGCGGGATGACAGGGGGTAATGAAAAACTGTTTTTT. The genes are TRBV29-1 and TRBJ1-4, with 9 positions matching TRBD1. Looked up from germline, CDR1 is SQVTM and CDR2 is ANQGSEA. Trimming took 7 bases from V and 4 from J; bases not matched to a gene: 4. The CDR3 covers 13 residues.

This rearrangement joins TRBV5-6 to TRBJ1-3; D gene uncertain. CDR1 SGHDT and CDR2 YYEEEE come from the germline V gene. Trimming pared 4 bases from V and 0 bases from J, leaving 8 bases between. CDR3 length: 14 amino acids. The CDR3 is CASSRRGSGNTIYF. Written as DNA, the CDR3 is TGTGCCAGCAGCAGGCGGGGCTCTGGAAACACCATATATTTT.

This clone was counted between two and nine times. V is TRBV15 and J is TRBJ2-2; D may be TRBD2 (5 bases). The V end lost 6 bases, the J end lost 6 bases, and 11 bases lay between the germline ends. The CDR3 extends over 13 amino acids. Looked up from germline, CDR1 is LNHNV and CDR2 is YYDKDF (reference sequence). This CDR3 reads CATSLRAAGELFF. CDR3 nucleotides: TGTGCCACCAGTCTGAGAGCGGCCGGGGAGCTGTTTTTT.

V usage is TRBV23-1 and J usage is TRBJ2-5; D unresolved. TRBV23-1 qualifies as an ORF whose function is uncertain. V lost 8 bases and J lost 4, with 35 bases in between. This CDR3 is 20 amino acids long. The CDR3 bases are TGCGCCAGCCGCTGCCGACCGGTAAGAGAAGGTGGGGTCCCAGGAGAGACCCAGTACTTC. Protein: CASRCRPVREGGVPGETQYF.

This chain joins TRBV2 and TRBJ1-1; 9 nucleotides match TRBD1. With 5 bases clipped from V and 10 bases from J, the junction kept 11 bases outside the gene matches. Per germline, CDR1 SNHLY and CDR2 FYNNEI. This CDR3 comprises 14 residues. CDR3 coding DNA: TGTGCCAGCAGTAAACAGGGGGCCGGTGCGCGAGCTTTCTTT. Encoded protein: CASSKQGAGARAFF.

The J gene is TRBJ2-1, the V gene TRBV4-2; a weak D match, TRBD2 (5 bases). In germline, CDR1 is LGHNA, CDR2 YNFKEQ. The CDR3 consists of 13 residues. V was cut by 0 bases and J by 12 bases, with 12 bases left in between. CDR3 in amino acids: CASSQDRGSRQFF. CDR3 sequence (DNA): TGTGCCAGCAGCCAAGATCGAGGGAGTAGGCAGTTCTTC.

The chain recombines TRBV4-3 with TRBJ2-1; D uncertain. V lost 0 bases and J 4 bases, leaving 10 bases between the germline ends. Germline V CDR1 and CDR2: LGHNA, YSLEER. The CDR3 loop spans 15 amino acids. The CDR3 is CASSQESTSYNEQFF. The CDR3 DNA follows: TGCGCCAGCAGCCAAGAGTCAACTTCATACAATGAGCAGTTCTTC.

V gene TRBV4-3 combines with J gene TRBJ1-1; D gene ambiguous. The V end was cut by 0 bases, the J end by 0 bases, with 8 bases between. The germline V gene has CDR1 LGHNA and CDR2 YSLEER. CDR3 size: 15 residues. The CDR3 spells CASSQDGYLNTEAFF. The CDR3 DNA sequence: TGCGCCAGCAGCCAAGATGGCTACTTGAACACTGAAGCTTTCTTT.

J is TRBJ2-7 and V is TRBV2; perhaps TRBD1 as D (6 bases). CDR1 is SNHLY, CDR2 FYNNEI, per germline. The CDR3 loop spans 15 amino acids. Trimming removed 6 bases from V and 3 bases from J, with 18 bases in between. CDR3 loop: CASRGARQGGYEQYF. The DNA for the CDR3 is TGTGCCAGCAGGGGGGCAAGGCAGGGCGGCTACGAGCAGTACTTC.

This chain joins TRBV6-5 and TRBJ2-5; D tentatively fits TRBD1 or TRBD2 (6 bases each). Trimming removed 4 bases at V and 5 bases at J, with 14 bases between. CDR3 size: 14 residues. Germline loops: CDR1 MNHEY, CDR2 SVGAGI. CDR3 DNA: TGTGCCAGCAGTTTTTGGGGGGCGCAGGAGACCCAGTACTTC. Its translation: CASSFWGAQETQYF.

This clone has a handful of counts. The chain is built from TRBV6-1 and TRBJ1-2, with 9 bases lining up with TRBD1. CDR1 MNHNS and CDR2 SASEGT come from the germline V gene. The CDR3 runs to 11 residues. With 6 bases clipped from V and 7 bases from J, the junction kept 0 bases outside the gene matches. The CDR3 spells CASRGQGGYTF. CDR3 nucleotide sequence: TGTGCCAGCAGGGGACAGGGTGGCTACACCTTC.

This clone was detected only once. The J gene is TRBJ1-4, the V gene TRBV4-3; D is possibly TRBD1 (5 bases). Germline loops: CDR1 LGHNA, CDR2 YSLEER. CDR3 length: 15 amino acids. Between the trimmed V and J ends, which lost 1 base and 12 bases, there was a span of 18 bases. The CDR3 nucleotides read TGCGCCAGCAGCCAAGTTCCCTTGGAAACAGGTCAACTGTTTTTT. Its protein product is CASSQVPLETGQLFF.

The chain combines TRBV5-1 with TRBJ2-5, with D possibly being TRBD1 (6 bases). Germline CDR1 reads SGHRS; CDR2 reads YFSETQ. V lost 5 bases and J 5 bases, leaving 19 bases between the germline ends. This CDR3 spans 15 amino acids. The CDR3 DNA reads as TGCGCCAGCAGATCGGGTAACAGGGACCTGGAGACCCAGTACTTC. Its translation is CASRSGNRDLETQYF. The full variable domain, in which reference TRBV5-1 and TRBJ2-5 provide the parts outside the CDR3, is KAGVTQTPRYLIKTRGQQVTLSCSPISGHRSVSWYQQTPGQGLQFLFEYFSETQRNKGNFPGRFSGRQFSNSRSEMNVSTLELGDSALYLCASRSGNRDLETQYFGPGTRLLVL.

The chain links TRBV5-1 to TRBJ2-3; D perhaps matches TRBD2 (5 bases). The germline V gene encodes CDR1 SGHRS and CDR2 YFSETQ. The germline V and J ends were trimmed by 4 bases and 0 bases, with 12 bases remaining between them. This CDR3 region has 15 residues. CDR3 loop: CASSPRAVSTDTQYF. The CDR3 bases are TGCGCCAGCAGCCCGAGAGCGGTAAGCACAGATACGCAGTATTTT.